The rows below give T cell receptor beta chains drawn from one sample of a study of cytomegalovirus exposure and HLA in healthy donors. Generated by immunoSEQ multiplex PCR, the TCRdb table keeps only in-frame clones and is missing some. The data contain roughly 150,000 clones, 60% to 80% of them singletons. Sequenced input: PBMCs. The origin of the receptors is a woman aged 25-40 years in good health and CMV-seronegative. Both conserved end residues are part of each CDR3. D genes are given only for firm matches.

J,V,D,CDR3,DNA
TRBJ1-2,TRBV6-6,NA,CASSYRDKPANYGYTF,TGTGCCAGCAGTTACCGCGACAAGCCCGCTAACTATGGCTACACCTTC
TRBJ2-5,TRBV7-9,TRBD1,CASSSGTGGFMTQYF,TGTGCCAGCAGCTCCGGGACAGGGGGCTTTATGACCCAGTACTTC
TRBJ1-2,TRBV5-6,TRBD1,CASSTQQGLYGYTF,TGTGCCAGCAGTACCCAACAGGGGCTCTATGGCTACACCTTC
TRBJ1-3,TRBV11-2,NA,CASSERASSGNTIYF,TGTGCCAGCAGTGAGAGGGCCTCCTCTGGAAACACCATATATTTT
TRBJ1-5,TRBV6-1,TRBD1,CASRIQGATSQPQHF,TGTGCCAGCAGAATACAGGGGGCGACTAGTCAGCCCCAGCATTTT
TRBJ1-1,TRBV19,TRBD1,CASSLRQGLATEAFF,TGTGCCAGTAGTCTCCGACAGGGGTTGGCCACTGAAGCTTTCTTT
TRBJ1-6,TRBV15,TRBD1,CATSLDRGNSPLHF,TGTGCCACCAGCTTGGACAGGGGTAATTCACCCCTCCACTTT
TRBJ1-1,TRBV7-9,NA,CASSLTIGAGPEAFF,TGTGCCAGCAGCCTTACGATAGGGGCGGGACCTGAAGCTTTCTTT
TRBJ1-5,TRBV25-1,TRBD1,CASRAPGQNQPQHF,TGTGCCAGCAGAGCCCCGGGACAGAATCAGCCCCAGCATTTT
TRBJ2-4,TRBV11-2,NA,CASSLGSRIAKNIQYF,TGTGCCAGCAGCTTAGGGAGCAGAATAGCCAAAAACATTCAGTACTTC
TRBJ1-5,TRBV27,TRBD1,CASSPTGGNQPQHF,TGTGCCAGCAGCCCGACAGGGGGCAATCAGCCCCAGCATTTT
TRBJ2-5,TRBV19,NA,CASSLATGGTQYF,TGTGCCAGTAGTCTAGCCACCGGGGGGACCCAGTACTTC
TRBJ1-2,TRBV11-1,NA,CASSLTPDSLNGYTF,TGTGCCAGCAGCCTTACCCCAGACAGTCTGAATGGCTACACCTTC
TRBJ2-2,TRBV11-2,NA,CASSGRGHGELFF,TGTGCCAGCAGCGGTAGGGGTCACGGGGAGCTGTTTTTT
TRBJ1-4,TRBV7-9,TRBD1,CASSSDRGLTNEKLFF,TGTGCCAGCAGCTCGGACAGGGGGCTAACTAATGAAAAACTGTTTTTT